This TCR beta chain was recovered during a study of shared clonotypes between healthy human individuals. V shed 7 bases and J shed 5 bases, with 20 bases lying between them. The CDR3 contains 15 residues. CDR1 and CDR2 (germline): SGHTA, FQGNSA. An assay was performed, and its level was deep. TCRdb's copy holds only in-frame clones and misses some; the assay was immunoSEQ multiplex PCR. Of 1.6 million or so clones in the sample, roughly 96% were seen once. Sequencing used naive CD4+ T cells sorted from blood. Subset indicated: CD45RA+ positively selected. The chain carries TRBV7-2 and TRBJ1-1; D is possibly TRBD1 (5 bases). This receptor was taken from a man younger than 45 in good health. For the CDR3, the DNA is TGTGCCAGCACCCCGCCGGGGGGACGATTTACTGAAGCTTTCTTT. Protein product: CASTPPGGRFTEAFF.